The next 23 T cell receptor beta chains were all read from a single sample in a study of STAT3 mutations in large granular lymphocyte leukemia. General observations from the study: At least one immunodominant TCR beta clonotype appeared in every T-cell large granular lymphocyte leukemia patient.

Antigen specificity for these receptors is unknown. Assay: immunoSEQ multiplex PCR; the TCRdb copy retains only in-frame clones and omits some. This sample yields 6,000 or so clones, of which about 35% are seen a single time; 17% belongs to the top ten. Input material: peripheral blood mononuclear cells. These receptors were collected from a middle-aged woman with T-cell large granular lymphocyte leukemia. Some clones in this sample may be carry-over from other donors' samples.

This clone was counted between two and nine times. This chain uses TRBV29-1 with TRBJ1-2; 7 bases are shared with TRBD1. V was clipped by 6 bases and J by 4 bases; unmatched bases: 11. Germline loops: CDR1 SQVTM, CDR2 ANQGSEA. This CDR3 contains 14 residues. The CDR3 region is CSVPDRDGPYGYTF. The CDR3 DNA follows: TGCAGCGTCCCCGACAGGGACGGGCCCTATGGCTACACCTTC.

The chain recombines TRBV18 with TRBJ1-1; 7 nucleotides line up with TRBD1. The CDR3 runs 14 residues. The V gene end was trimmed by 2 bases and the J gene end by 4 bases; junction bases not matched to a gene: 4. Germline CDR1 is KGHSH and CDR2 is LQKENI. As DNA, the CDR3 is TGTGCCAGCTCACCAAGGCCAGGGGGCACTGAAGCTTTCTTT. Translation: CASSPRPGGTEAFF.

The genes are TRBV5-6 and TRBJ2-7; 9 bases are a match to TRBD2. The CDR3 consists of 14 residues. CDR1 and CDR2 from the germline V gene are SGHDT and YYEEEE. The J segment lost 4 bases and the V segment lost 7 bases, leaving 9 bases of the junction unmatched. The CDR3 sequence: CASGLGREGYEQYF. The CDR3 DNA sequence: TGTGCCAGCGGGTTAGGGCGGGAGGGGTACGAGCAGTACTTC.

The sample holds a few counts of this clone. The chain recombines TRBV30 with TRBJ1-5; D not certain. V was trimmed by 0 bases and J by 1 base, leaving 4 bases between them. Germline CDR1 and CDR2: GTSNPN and SVGIG (reference sequence). CDR3 size: 13 residues. CDR3 protein: CAWSVDSNQPQHF. DNA for the CDR3: TGTGCCTGGAGTGTCGACAGCAATCAGCCCCAGCATTTT.

This sequence joins TRBV28 and TRBJ1-4; D possibly corresponds to TRBD1 (5 bases). Trimming cost V 2 bases and J 8 bases, with 15 bases left between them. The CDR3 spans 15 residues. CDR1 and CDR2 from the germline V gene are MDHEN and SYDVKM. The CDR3 DNA follows: TGTGCCAGCAGTTTACCCGGACACAAGAGGGAAAAACTGTTTTTT. Protein sequence: CASSLPGHKREKLFF.

Only a few counts were recorded for this clone. The V and J genes are TRBV30 and TRBJ1-4, with a weak D call TRBD1 (5 bases). Trimming removed 1 base at V and 8 bases at J, with 8 bases between. Germline V lookup: CDR1 GTSNPN, CDR2 SVGIG (reference sequence). This CDR3 is 12 amino acids long. The CDR3 sequence: CAWSASGEKLFF. The CDR3, as DNA: TGTGCCTGGAGTGCGTCAGGGGAAAAACTGTTTTTT. Full variable domain (outside the CDR3, taken from reference TRBV30 and TRBJ1-4): SQTIHQWPATLVQPVGSPLSLECTVEGTSNPNLYWYRQAAGRGLQLLFYSVGIGQISSEVPQNLSASRPQDRQFILSSKKLLLSDSGFYLCAWSASGEKLFFGSGTQLSVL.

In its sample, this clone was seen a few times. The CDR3 spells CAWSYEGYTEAFF. CDR3 in DNA: TGTGCCTGGAGTTACGAAGGCTACACTGAAGCTTTCTTT. The gene calls are TRBV30 and TRBJ1-1; D is unclear. V dropped 2 bases and J dropped 3 bases, with 10 bases sitting between them. CDR1 and CDR2 from the germline V gene are GTSNPN and SVGIG (reference sequence). The length of the CDR3 is 13 residues. Based on the CDR3 plus reference TRBV30 and TRBJ1-1, the full variable domain is SQTIHQWPATLVQPVGSPLSLECTVEGTSNPNLYWYRQAAGRGLQLLFYSVGIGQISSEVPQNLSASRPQDRQFILSSKKLLLSDSGFYLCAWSYEGYTEAFFGQGTRLTVV.

This clone was seen more than once but under ten times. The genes are TRBV4-2 and TRBJ2-5; weak D call: TRBD1 (6 bases). V dropped 0 bases and J dropped 5 bases, with 10 bases sitting between them. From germline, CDR1 is LGHNA and CDR2 YNFKEQ. The CDR3 sequence is 14 residues long. Here the CDR3 reads CASSQEEQGETQYF. The CDR3 DNA reads as TGTGCCAGCAGCCAAGAGGAGCAGGGGGAGACCCAGTACTTC.

This clone was picked up a small number of times. This chain connects TRBV30 to TRBJ1-6; no clear D gene. This CDR3 comprises 11 residues. Germline V gene lookup returns CDR1 GTSNPN and CDR2 SVGIG (reference sequence). Trimming left V 6 bases short and J 13 bases short, with 13 bases between. Here the CDR3 reads CACIGIGPLHF. Written as DNA, the CDR3 is TGTGCCTGTATAGGGATAGGGCCCCTCCACTTT.

In this sample, this clone turned up a few times. This chain joins TRBV2 and TRBJ1-4; TRBD1 is a possible D gene (6 bases). V was pared by 0 bases and J by 5 bases, with 10 bases between. This CDR3 has 15 amino acids. In germline, CDR1 is SNHLY, CDR2 FYNNEI. The CDR3 DNA is TGTGCCAGCAGTGAAGCGGCGACAGGAAATGAAAAACTGTTTTTT. Its protein product is CASSEAATGNEKLFF.

The table lists this clone with a few counts. The gene calls are TRBV19 and TRBJ1-5; D remains unclear. This CDR3 has 14 amino acids. Trimming shortened V by 0 bases and J by 3 bases, and 6 bases separated the two germline ends. The germline V gene encodes CDR1 LNHDA and CDR2 SQIVND (reference sequence). The CDR3 coding sequence is TGTGCCAGTAGTATAGATGGGAACAATCAGCCCCAGCATTTT. It translates to CASSIDGNNQPQHF.

The V call is TRBV10-3, the J call TRBJ2-1; 11 bases align to TRBD2. The germline V gene encodes CDR1 ENHRY and CDR2 SYGVKD. After removal of 4 bases from V and 4 bases from J, the junction contained 6 bases not matched to a gene. The CDR3 loop spans 16 amino acids. The CDR3, as DNA: TGTGCCATCAGTGGGACACTAGCGGGAGATTACAATGAGCAGTTCTTC. It encodes CAISGTLAGDYNEQFF.

This clone was seen only a few times. The chain carries TRBV7-9 and TRBJ1-1; 8 bases agree with TRBD1. Germline values: CDR1 SEHNR, CDR2 FQNEAQ (reference sequence). With V trimmed by 4 bases and J by 4 bases, 11 bases remained unmatched. This CDR3 spans 16 amino acids. CDR3 nucleotide sequence: TGTGCCAGCAGCTGGAGGCGGACAGGGCTTGGCACTGAAGCTTTCTTT. Its protein is CASSWRRTGLGTEAFF.

The chain links TRBV7-2 to TRBJ2-7; a weak D match, TRBD2 (6 bases). CDR1 SGHTA and CDR2 FQGNSA come from the germline V gene. This CDR3 has 14 amino acids. Trimming cost V 7 bases and J 7 bases, with 20 bases left between them. The CDR3 bases are TGTGCCAGCACACGCTCCGGGAGATTCCTGGAGCAGTACTTC. Amino acids: CASTRSGRFLEQYF.

This clone was picked up a small number of times. The chain has TRBV5-1 and TRBJ2-3, with 8 bases fitting TRBD1. The V gene end was trimmed by 0 bases and the J gene end by 5 bases; junction bases not matched to a gene: 5. The germline CDR1 and CDR2 sequences are SGHRS and YFSETQ. CDR3 length: 15 amino acids. In DNA form, the CDR3 reads TGCGCCAGCAGCTTGGGCAGGGGGCAAGAAGATACGCAGTATTTT. This sequence encodes CASSLGRGQEDTQYF.

This clone was found once. The chain joins TRBV4-1 to TRBJ1-2; D remains ambiguous. The CDR3 runs 13 residues. V dropped 5 bases and J dropped 8 bases, with 15 bases sitting between them. Germline V lookup: CDR1 MGHRA, CDR2 YSYEKL. CDR3 DNA sequence: TGCGCCAGCAGCAGGGAGAAGGGTTCGGGCTACACCTTC. Amino acids: CASSREKGSGYTF.

This chain links TRBV10-2 with TRBJ1-2; D is undetermined. Trimming removed 7 bases from V and 0 bases from J, with 15 bases in between. CDR3 length: 15 amino acids. Germline values: CDR1 WSHSY, CDR2 SAAADI. CDR3 in DNA: TGCGCCAGCACTAAGAGGACGGCAACTAACTATGGCTACACCTTC. Protein product: CASTKRTATNYGYTF.

The table lists this clone with a few counts. The chain joins TRBV5-1 to TRBJ2-5, with TRBD2 matching 12 bases. V gave up 0 bases and J gave up 9 bases; unmatched junction bases: 6. The CDR3 extends over 15 amino acids. Germline CDR1 reads SGHRS; CDR2 reads YFSETQ. CDR3 nucleotide sequence: TGCGCCAGCAGCTTGGACCTAGCGGGGGGGTGGGCCCAGTACTTC. Protein: CASSLDLAGGWAQYF.

The CDR3 protein is CASSVGGRTEAFF. DNA of the CDR3: TGTGCCAGCAGCGTAGGTGGTCGCACTGAAGCTTTCTTT. The chain uses TRBV9 and TRBJ1-1; D is unclear. Germline V gene lookup returns CDR1 SGDLS and CDR2 YYNGEE. Trimming shortened V by 0 bases and J by 4 bases, and 7 bases separated the two germline ends. This CDR3 spans 13 amino acids.

The chain employs TRBV19 and TRBJ2-7; D tentatively fits TRBD1 or TRBD2 (6 bases each). Germline V CDR1 and CDR2: LNHDA, SQIVND (reference sequence). This CDR3 is built from 16 residues. Trimming stripped 4 bases from V and 2 bases from J, with 18 bases between. The CDR3: CASSKGPGAVPYEQYF. For the CDR3, the DNA is TGTGCCAGTAGTAAGGGCCCGGGGGCCGTTCCCTACGAGCAGTACTTC.

The V gene is TRBV4-1, the J gene TRBJ2-1, with TRBD2 matching over 8 bases. The CDR3 sequence is 17 residues long. The germline V gene encodes CDR1 MGHRA and CDR2 YSYEKL. V was clipped by 1 base and J by 8 bases; unmatched bases: 13. This CDR3 reads CASSQVPAGELGDEQFF. DNA for the CDR3: TGCGCCAGCAGCCAAGTGCCAGCGGGGGAGCTTGGGGATGAGCAGTTCTTC.

The rearrangement links TRBV2 to TRBJ2-1, with D hard to call. The CDR3 spans 10 residues. Trimming cost V 6 bases and J 4 bases, with 1 base left between them. Looked up from germline, CDR1 is SNHLY and CDR2 is FYNNEI. The CDR3 DNA reads TGTGCCAGCAGATACAATGAGCAGTTCTTC. It codes for CASRYNEQFF.

This clone has a handful of counts. This rearrangement joins TRBV6-6 to TRBJ1-2, with D hard to call. The CDR3 has 14 amino acids. Trimming stripped 7 bases from V and 0 bases from J, with 12 bases between. CDR1 MNHNY and CDR2 SVGAGI come from the germline V gene (reference sequence). The CDR3 nucleotides are TGTGCCAGCACACTCGGACCGCCTAACTATGGCTACACCTTC. It yields the protein CASTLGPPNYGYTF.